The entry below describes one T cell receptor (beta chain). Its antigen is as yet unknown. Libraries of TCR beta came from quantitative 5'-RACE with molecular barcodes. TCRdb reprocessed the 5' RACE reads via MiXCR and lists one record per CDR3 protein. Of about 440,000 distinct CDR3 sequences listed, roughly a sixth are singletons. The data stem from a study of CD8 T cells in ankylosing spondylitis. Findings of the study overall: One TCR beta motif, made up of roughly 8 highly homologous variants, appeared characteristic of ankylosing spondylitis blood.

The CDR3 loop spans 16 amino acids. The germline gives CDR1 KGHSH, CDR2 LQKENI. Losses at the gene ends were 4 bases for V and 6 bases for J; bases not matched to a gene: 13. The genes are TRBV18 and TRBJ1-1, with 8 nucleotides matching TRBD1. The sequencing input was blood, either unsorted or a sorted T cell fraction (not recorded which). The receptor was derived from a male donor with ankylosing spondylitis. In DNA, the CDR3 is TGTGCCAGCTCACAAGGACAGGGAGAAGGGTTCGCTGAAGCTTTCTTT. Protein: CASSQGQGEGFAEAFF.